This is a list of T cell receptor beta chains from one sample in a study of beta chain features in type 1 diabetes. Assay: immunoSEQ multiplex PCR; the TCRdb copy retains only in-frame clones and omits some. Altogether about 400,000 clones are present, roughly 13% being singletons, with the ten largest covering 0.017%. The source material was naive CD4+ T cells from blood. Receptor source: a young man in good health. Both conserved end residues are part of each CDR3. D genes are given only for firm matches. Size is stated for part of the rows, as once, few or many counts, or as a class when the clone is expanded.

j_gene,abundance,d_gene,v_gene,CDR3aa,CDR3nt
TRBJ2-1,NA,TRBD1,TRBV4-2,CASSQGRGTGGYNEQFF,TGTGCCAGCAGCCAAGGAAGGGGGACAGGGGGCTACAATGAGCAGTTCTTC
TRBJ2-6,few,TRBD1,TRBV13,CASRPLSWRDRGTGSGANVLTF,TGTGCCAGCAGACCCCTGTCGTGGCGGGACAGGGGGACAGGCTCTGGGGCCAACGTCCTGACTTTC
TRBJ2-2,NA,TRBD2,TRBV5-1,CASSLRRTRNTGELFF,TGCGCCAGCAGCTTAAGACGGACTAGAAACACCGGGGAGCTGTTTTTT
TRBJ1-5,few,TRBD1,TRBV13,CASSGRDSHQPQHF,TGTGCCAGCAGCGGCCGGGACAGCCATCAGCCCCAGCATTTT
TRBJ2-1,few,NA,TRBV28,CASSLWSSYNEQFF,TGTGCCAGCAGTTTATGGTCTAGCTACAATGAGCAGTTCTTC
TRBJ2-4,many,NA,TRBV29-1,CSVLETASGVQYF,TGCAGCGTTCTGGAGACGGCCTCGGGGGTTCAGTACTTC
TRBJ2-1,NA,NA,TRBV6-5,CASSRDSQGEQFF,TGTGCCAGCAGTAGGGACTCCCAGGGTGAGCAGTTCTTC
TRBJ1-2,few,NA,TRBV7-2,CASSPSEGVGYTF,TGTGCCAGCAGCCCTTCGGAAGGAGTGGGCTACACCTTC
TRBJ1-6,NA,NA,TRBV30,CAWISGGSNSPLHF,TGTGCCTGGATCTCCGGAGGCAGTAATTCACCCCTCCACTTT
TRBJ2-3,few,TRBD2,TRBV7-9,CASSYTGTSGNTQYF,TGTGCCAGCAGCTATACCGGGACTAGCGGTAATACGCAGTATTTT
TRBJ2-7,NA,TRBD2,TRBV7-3,CASSPSGGTYEQYF,TGTGCCAGCAGCCCTAGCGGGGGGACCTACGAGCAGTACTTC
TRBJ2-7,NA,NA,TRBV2,CASTVAEPTSSRSYF,TGTGCCAGCACCGTTGCGGAGCCTACATCCTCCCGTTCGTACTTC
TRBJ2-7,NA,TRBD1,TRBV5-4,CASSRPGQPYEQYF,TGTGCCAGCAGCAGACCGGGACAGCCTTACGAGCAGTACTTC
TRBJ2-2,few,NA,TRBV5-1,CASSIRHRTLGELFF,TGCGCCAGCAGCATACGACACCGGACTCTCGGGGAGCTGTTTTTT
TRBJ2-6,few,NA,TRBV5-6,CASQLSGANVLTF,TGTGCCAGCCAACTCTCTGGGGCCAACGTCCTGACTTTC
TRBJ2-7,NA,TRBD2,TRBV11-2,CASTLSGKAYEQYF,TGTGCCAGCACCCTTAGCGGGAAAGCCTACGAGCAGTACTTC
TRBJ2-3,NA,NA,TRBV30,CAWSVGDTQYF,TGTGCCTGGAGTGTCGGAGATACGCAGTATTTT
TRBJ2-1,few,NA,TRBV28,CASSTPSIDEQFF,TGTGCCAGCAGTACGCCCAGTATCGATGAGCAGTTCTTC
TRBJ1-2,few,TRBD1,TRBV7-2,CASSLTGGYGYTF,TGTGCCAGCAGCCTAACAGGGGGTTATGGCTACACCTTC
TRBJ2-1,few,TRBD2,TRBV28,CASSIGGGFYNEQFF,TGTGCCAGCAGTATCGGGGGGGGATTTTACAATGAGCAGTTCTTC
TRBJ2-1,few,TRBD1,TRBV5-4,CASSLTGASYNEQFF,TGTGCCAGCAGCTTAACAGGGGCTTCCTACAATGAGCAGTTCTTC
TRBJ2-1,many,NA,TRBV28,CASTAGGDEQFF,TGTGCCAGCACGGCAGGAGGGGATGAGCAGTTCTTC
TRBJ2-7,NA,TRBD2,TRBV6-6,CASSLGLGSYEQYF,TGTGCCAGCAGTTTAGGACTAGGGTCCTACGAGCAGTACTTC
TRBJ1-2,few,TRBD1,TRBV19,CASSMGLPGQLLGYTF,TGTGCCAGTAGTATGGGGCTCCCGGGACAGCTTCTGGGCTACACCTTC
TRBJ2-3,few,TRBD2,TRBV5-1,CASSRGLADATDTQYF,TGCGCCAGCAGCCGGGGACTAGCGGATGCCACAGATACGCAGTATTTT
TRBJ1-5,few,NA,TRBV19,CASSPHRNNQPQHF,TGTGCCAGTAGTCCCCACAGGAACAATCAGCCCCAGCATTTT
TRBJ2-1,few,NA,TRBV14,CASSQALPWGVGQFF,TGTGCCAGCAGCCAGGCCCTTCCGTGGGGCGTTGGGCAGTTCTTC
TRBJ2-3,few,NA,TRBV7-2,CASSLVSGATDTQYF,TGTGCCAGCAGCTTAGTATCTGGGGCCACAGATACGCAGTATTTT
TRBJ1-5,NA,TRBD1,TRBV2,CASSEDRGNQPQHF,TGTGCCAGCAGTGAGGACAGGGGCAATCAGCCCCAGCATTTT
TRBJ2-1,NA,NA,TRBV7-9,CASSLDFWAGEQFF,TGTGCCAGCAGCTTAGACTTCTGGGCAGGGGAGCAGTTCTTC
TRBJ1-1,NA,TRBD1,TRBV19,CASRQIGQAKNTEAFF,TGTGCCAGTAGACAGATAGGACAGGCGAAGAACACTGAAGCTTTCTTT
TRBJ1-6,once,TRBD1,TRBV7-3,CASSAGTENSPLHF,TGTGCCAGCAGCGCAGGGACAGAGAATTCACCCCTCCACTTT
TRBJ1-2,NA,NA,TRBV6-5,CASISSGRTGGYTF,TGTGCCAGCATCTCTAGTGGGAGGACTGGAGGCTACACCTTC
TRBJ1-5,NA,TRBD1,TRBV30,CAWSPHRGRNQPQHF,TGTGCCTGGAGTCCCCACAGGGGGCGGAATCAGCCCCAGCATTTT
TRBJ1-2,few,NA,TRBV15,CATSRTAMTTGKASGYTF,TGTGCCACCAGCAGGACGGCGATGACAACAGGAAAAGCTTCTGGCTACACCTTC
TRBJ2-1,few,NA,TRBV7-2,CASSLGSINEQFF,TGTGCCAGCAGCTTAGGGTCTATTAATGAGCAGTTCTTC
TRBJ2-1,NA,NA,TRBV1,CTSGGLAGGSTSYNEQFF,TGCACCAGCGGGGGACTAGCGGGGGGAAGTACATCCTACAATGAGCAGTTCTTC
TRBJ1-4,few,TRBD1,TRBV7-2,CASSSGQGMFF,TGTGCCAGCAGCTCAGGACAGGGAATGTTTTTT
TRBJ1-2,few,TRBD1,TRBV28,CASSFGTGVYGYTF,TGTGCCAGCAGTTTCGGGACAGGGGTATATGGCTACACCTTC
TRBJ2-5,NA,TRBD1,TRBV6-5,CASSYTFRGIQETQYF,TGTGCCAGCAGTTACACTTTCAGGGGGATCCAAGAGACCCAGTACTTC
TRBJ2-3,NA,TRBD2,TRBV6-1,CASSGTSGGTDTQYF,TGTGCCAGCAGTGGGACTAGCGGGGGCACAGATACGCAGTATTTT
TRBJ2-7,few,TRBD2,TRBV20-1,CSASVAGVLYF,TGCAGTGCTAGTGTAGCGGGAGTATTATACTTC
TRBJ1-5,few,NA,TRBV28,CASSLSYQPQHF,TGTGCCAGCAGTTTATCGTATCAGCCCCAGCATTTT
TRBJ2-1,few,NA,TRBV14,CASSQVNSQFVEFF,TGTGCCAGCAGCCAAGTTAATAGCCAGTTCGTCGAGTTCTTC
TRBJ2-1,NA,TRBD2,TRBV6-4,CASSDSAGAYNEQFF,TGTGCCAGCAGTGACTCGGCGGGGGCCTACAATGAGCAGTTCTTC
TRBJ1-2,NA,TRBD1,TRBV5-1,CASYDVRQGHYGYTF,TGCGCCAGTTACGACGTACGACAGGGCCACTATGGCTACACCTTC
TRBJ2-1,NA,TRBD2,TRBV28,CASYRTSGSYNEQFF,TGTGCCAGCTACCGGACTAGCGGGTCTTACAATGAGCAGTTCTTC
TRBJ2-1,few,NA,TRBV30,CAWSFQGYNEQFF,TGTGCCTGGAGCTTCCAGGGTTACAATGAGCAGTTCTTC
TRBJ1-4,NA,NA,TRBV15,CATSRGWEEGEKLFF,TGTGCCACCAGCAGAGGCTGGGAGGAAGGAGAAAAACTGTTTTTT
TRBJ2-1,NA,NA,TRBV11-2,CASSLDRAEQFF,TGTGCCAGCAGCTTAGACAGGGCTGAGCAGTTCTTC
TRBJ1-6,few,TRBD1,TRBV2,CASNPDRASNSPLHF,TGTGCCAGCAACCCGGACAGGGCTTCTAATTCACCCCTCCACTTT
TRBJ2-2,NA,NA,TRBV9,CASSPRGGWNTGELFF,TGTGCCAGCAGCCCCCGAGGTGGGTGGAACACCGGGGAGCTGTTTTTT
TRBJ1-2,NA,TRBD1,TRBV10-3,CAISELQGAYGYTF,TGTGCCATCAGTGAACTTCAGGGGGCCTATGGCTACACCTTC
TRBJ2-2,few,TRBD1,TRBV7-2,CASSPQGLVGGELFF,TGTGCCAGCAGCCCACAGGGGTTAGTAGGCGGGGAGCTGTTTTTT
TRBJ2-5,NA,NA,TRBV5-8,CASSLGGQRQETQYF,TGTGCCAGCAGCTTGGGGGGACAACGTCAAGAGACCCAGTACTTC
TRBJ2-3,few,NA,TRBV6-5,CASRIGSVSTDTQYF,TGTGCCAGCCGAATCGGTAGCGTAAGCACAGATACGCAGTATTTT
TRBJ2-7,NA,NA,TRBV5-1,CASSSPRGASYEQYF,TGCGCCAGCAGCTCACCAAGGGGCGCCTCCTACGAGCAGTACTTC
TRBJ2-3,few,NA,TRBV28,CASSNPGTRDTDTQYF,TGTGCCAGCAGCAATCCCGGGACAAGAGACACAGATACGCAGTATTTT
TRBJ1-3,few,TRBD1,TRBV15,CATRDSSGNTIYF,TGTGCCACTCGGGACAGCTCTGGAAACACCATATATTTT
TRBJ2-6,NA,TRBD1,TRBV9,CASSGPGQILSGANVLTF,TGTGCCAGCAGCGGCCCGGGACAGATTCTTTCTGGGGCCAACGTCCTGACTTTC